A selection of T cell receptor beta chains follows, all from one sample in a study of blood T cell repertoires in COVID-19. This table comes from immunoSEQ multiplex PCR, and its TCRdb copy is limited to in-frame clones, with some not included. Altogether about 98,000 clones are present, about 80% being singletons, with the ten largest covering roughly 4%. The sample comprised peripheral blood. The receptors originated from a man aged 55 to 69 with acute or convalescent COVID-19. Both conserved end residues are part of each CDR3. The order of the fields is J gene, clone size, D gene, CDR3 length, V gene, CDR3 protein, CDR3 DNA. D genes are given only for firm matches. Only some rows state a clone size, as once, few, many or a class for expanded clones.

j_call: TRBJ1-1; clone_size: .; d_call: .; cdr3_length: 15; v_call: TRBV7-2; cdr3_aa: CASSLGSWTGVEAFF; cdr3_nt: TGTGCCAGCAGCTTAGGTTCGTGGACGGGGGTTGAAGCTTTCTTT
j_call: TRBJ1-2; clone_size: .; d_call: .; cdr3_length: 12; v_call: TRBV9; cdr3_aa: CASSGTNYGYTF; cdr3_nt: TGTGCCAGCAGCGGGACAAACTATGGCTACACCTTC
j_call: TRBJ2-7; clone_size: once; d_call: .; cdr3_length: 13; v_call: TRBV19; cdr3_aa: CASSSGQSYEQYF; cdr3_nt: TGTGCCAGTAGTTCTGGACAATCCTACGAGCAGTACTTC
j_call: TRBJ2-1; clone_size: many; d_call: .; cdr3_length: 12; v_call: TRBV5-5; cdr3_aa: CASSSPSREQFF; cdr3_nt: TGTGCCAGCAGCTCCCCTAGCCGCGAGCAGTTCTTC
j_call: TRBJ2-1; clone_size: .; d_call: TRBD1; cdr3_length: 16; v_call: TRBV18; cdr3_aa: CASSPTGTGIGNEQFF; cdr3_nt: TGTGCCAGCTCACCGACCGGGACAGGGATCGGAAATGAGCAGTTCTTC
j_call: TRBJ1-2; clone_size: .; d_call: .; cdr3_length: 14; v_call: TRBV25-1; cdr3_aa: CASSSEPDIYGYTF; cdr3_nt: TGTGCCAGCAGTAGTGAGCCAGACATTTATGGCTACACCTTC
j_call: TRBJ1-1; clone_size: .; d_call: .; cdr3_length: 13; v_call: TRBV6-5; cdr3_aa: CASSYDEVAEAFF; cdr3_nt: TGTGCCAGCAGTTATGATGAGGTAGCTGAAGCTTTCTTT
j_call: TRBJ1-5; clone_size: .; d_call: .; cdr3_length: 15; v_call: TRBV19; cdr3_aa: CASALSAVNYQPQHF; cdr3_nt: TGTGCCAGTGCCCTTAGTGCGGTCAATTATCAGCCCCAGCATTTT
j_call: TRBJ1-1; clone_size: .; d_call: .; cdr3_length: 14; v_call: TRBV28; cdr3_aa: CASIEGGQNTEAFF; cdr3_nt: TGTGCCAGCATTGAAGGGGGACAGAACACTGAAGCTTTCTTT
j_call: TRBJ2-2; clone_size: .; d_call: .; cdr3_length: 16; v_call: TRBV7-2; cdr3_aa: CASSLAAQGNTGELFF; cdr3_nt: TGTGCCAGCAGCTTAGCGGCCCAGGGAAACACCGGGGAGCTGTTTTTT
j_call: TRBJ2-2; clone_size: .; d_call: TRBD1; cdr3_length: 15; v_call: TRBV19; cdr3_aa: CASSVDRVGTGELFF; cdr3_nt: TGTGCCAGTAGCGTGGACAGGGTCGGCACCGGGGAGCTGTTTTTT
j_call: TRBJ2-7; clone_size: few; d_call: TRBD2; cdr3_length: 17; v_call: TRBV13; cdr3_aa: CASSLTPGLAVSYEQYF; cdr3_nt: TGTGCCAGCAGCTTAACCCCGGGACTAGCGGTCTCCTACGAGCAGTACTTC
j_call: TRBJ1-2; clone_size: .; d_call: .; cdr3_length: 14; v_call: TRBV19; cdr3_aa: CASSLGGHGDGYTF; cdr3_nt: TGTGCCAGTTCCCTCGGGGGGCACGGCGATGGCTACACCTTC
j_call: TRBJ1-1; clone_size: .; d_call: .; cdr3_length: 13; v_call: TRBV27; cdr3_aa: CASSFSTNTEAFF; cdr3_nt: TGTGCCAGCAGTTTCAGTACGAACACTGAAGCTTTCTTT
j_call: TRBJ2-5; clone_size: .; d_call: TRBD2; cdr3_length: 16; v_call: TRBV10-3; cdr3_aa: CAISAGASGRQETQYF; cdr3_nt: TGTGCCATCAGCGCCGGAGCTAGCGGCCGTCAAGAGACCCAGTACTTC
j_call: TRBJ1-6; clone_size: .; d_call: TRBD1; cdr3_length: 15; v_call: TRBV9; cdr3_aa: CASSALTGGVSPLHF; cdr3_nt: TGTGCCAGCAGCGCCCTGACAGGGGGCGTTTCACCCCTCCACTTT
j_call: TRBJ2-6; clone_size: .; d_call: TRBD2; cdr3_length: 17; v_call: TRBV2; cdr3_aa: CASRRGVSRSGANVLTF; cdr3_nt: TGTGCCAGCAGGCGGGGGGTCTCTCGATCTGGGGCCAACGTCCTGACTTTC
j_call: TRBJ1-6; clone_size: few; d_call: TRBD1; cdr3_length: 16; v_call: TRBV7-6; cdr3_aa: CASSLGGAQGDSPLHF; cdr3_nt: TGTGCCAGCAGCTTAGGCGGGGCCCAGGGGGATTCACCCCTCCACTTT
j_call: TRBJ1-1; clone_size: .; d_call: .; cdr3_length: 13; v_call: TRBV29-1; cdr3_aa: CSVEVSWNTEAFF; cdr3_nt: TGCAGCGTTGAAGTATCTTGGAACACTGAAGCTTTCTTT
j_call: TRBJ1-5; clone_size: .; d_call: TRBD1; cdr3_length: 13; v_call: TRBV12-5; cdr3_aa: CASGQGAAQPQHF; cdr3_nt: TGTGCTAGTGGTCAGGGGGCCGCTCAGCCCCAGCATTTT
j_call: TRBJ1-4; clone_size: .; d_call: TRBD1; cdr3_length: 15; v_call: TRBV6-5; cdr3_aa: CASSRSGGNNEKLFF; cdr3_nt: TGTGCCAGCAGTCGTTCAGGGGGAAACAATGAAAAACTGTTTTTT
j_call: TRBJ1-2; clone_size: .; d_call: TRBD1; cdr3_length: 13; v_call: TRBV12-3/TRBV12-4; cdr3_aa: CASSLRQGSGYTF; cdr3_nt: TGTGCCAGCAGTTTAAGACAGGGCAGTGGCTACACCTTC
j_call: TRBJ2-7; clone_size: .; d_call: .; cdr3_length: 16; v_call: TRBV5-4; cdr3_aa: CASSPHSGEGSYEQYF; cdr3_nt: TGTGCCAGCAGCCCTCATTCAGGGGAGGGCTCCTACGAGCAGTACTTC
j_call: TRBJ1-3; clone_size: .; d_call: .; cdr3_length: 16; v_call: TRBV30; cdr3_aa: CAWSIGGILSGNTIYF; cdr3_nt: TGTGCCTGGAGTATAGGAGGGATCCTCTCTGGAAACACCATATATTTT
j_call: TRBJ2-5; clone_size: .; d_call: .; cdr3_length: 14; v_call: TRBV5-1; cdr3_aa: CASSLAGYGETQYF; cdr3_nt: TGCGCCAGCAGCTTGGCAGGGTACGGGGAGACCCAGTACTTC
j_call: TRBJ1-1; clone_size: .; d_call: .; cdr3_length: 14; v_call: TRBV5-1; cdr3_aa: CASSQERMNTEAFF; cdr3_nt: TGCGCCAGCAGCCAGGAAAGGATGAACACTGAAGCTTTCTTT